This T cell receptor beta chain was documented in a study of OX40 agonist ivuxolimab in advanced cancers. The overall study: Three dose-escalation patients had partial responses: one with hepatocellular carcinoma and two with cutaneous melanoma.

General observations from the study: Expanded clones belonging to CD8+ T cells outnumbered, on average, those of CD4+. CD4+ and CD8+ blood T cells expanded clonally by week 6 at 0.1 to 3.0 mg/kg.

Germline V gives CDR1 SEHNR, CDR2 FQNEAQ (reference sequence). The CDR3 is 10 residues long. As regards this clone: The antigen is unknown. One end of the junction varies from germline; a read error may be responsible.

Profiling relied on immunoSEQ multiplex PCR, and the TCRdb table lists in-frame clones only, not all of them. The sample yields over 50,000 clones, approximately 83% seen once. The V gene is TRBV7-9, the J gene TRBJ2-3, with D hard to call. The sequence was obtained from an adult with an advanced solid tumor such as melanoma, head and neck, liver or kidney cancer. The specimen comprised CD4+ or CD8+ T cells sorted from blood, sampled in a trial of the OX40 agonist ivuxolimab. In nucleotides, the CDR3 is TGTGCCAGCAGTTTAGATACGCAGTATTTT. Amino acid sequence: CASSLDTQYF.